This TCR beta chain was recorded in a study of T cells of healthy individuals. This clonotype has a count of ten or more. Each CDR3 protein gets one entry after TCRdb re-called the 5' RACE reads with MiXCR. Of fewer than 90,000 distinct CDR3 sequences in the sample, 4% to 5.5% are singletons; the top ten hold roughly 7.1%. The receptor was derived from a female donor in good health.

The CDR3, as DNA: TGTGCCAGCAGTTACGCTACGACAGGGACATCCGGGGAGCTGTTTTTT. Translating it yields CASSYATTGTSGELFF. The genes are TRBV6-5 and TRBJ2-2; 7 positions agree with TRBD1. The length of the CDR3 is 16 residues. The ends lost 2 bases at V and 6 bases at J; junction bases unmatched: 9. Per the germline V gene, CDR1 is MNHEY and CDR2 is SVGAGI.